Listed below are T cell receptor beta chains from one sample, sequenced in a study of T cell repertoires in cytomegalovirus infection. TCRdb redid the calling of the reads with MiXCR, one entry per CDR3 protein. Altogether about 240,000 distinct CDR3 sequences are present, approximately 7% being singletons, with the ten largest covering roughly 6%. Material: PBMCs. The receptors were sampled from a human donor in good health (CMV status not recorded). Some clones in this sample may be carry-over from other donors' samples. CDR3s include the opening cysteine and the closing phenylalanine or tryptophan. Fields, in order: D gene, V gene, CDR3 length, clone size, J gene, CDR3 protein, CDR3 DNA. The D gene is left open where the match is weak. The size field is filled for only some rows; it gives once, few, many or a size class.

D: TRBD2; V: TRBV7-6; length: 14; size: many; J: TRBJ2-3; CDR3: CASSPRGGTDTQYF; DNA: TGTGCCAGCAGCCCTCGGGGGGGCACAGATACGCAGTATTTT
D: TRBD1; V: TRBV6-2/TRBV6-3; length: 14; size: few; J: TRBJ2-5; CDR3: CASSYPGQGETQYF; DNA: TGTGCCAGCAGTTACCCCGGACAGGGGGAGACCCAGTACTTC
D: NA; V: TRBV19; length: 17; size: few; J: TRBJ1-2; CDR3: CASSNPSGRADNYGYTF; DNA: TGTGCCAGTAGTAACCCCTCCGGCAGGGCGGATAACTATGGCTACACCTTC
D: NA; V: TRBV6-6; length: 17; size: many; J: TRBJ1-3; CDR3: CASSPGDPRFAGNTIYF; DNA: TGTGCCAGCAGCCCAGGGGATCCTAGGTTTGCTGGAAACACCATATATTTT
D: NA; V: TRBV30; length: 15; size: many; J: TRBJ2-1; CDR3: CAWRARTGYHNEQFF; DNA: TGTGCCTGGAGGGCCCGCACAGGGTACCACAATGAGCAGTTCTTC
D: NA; V: TRBV29-1; length: 12; size: many; J: TRBJ1-1; CDR3: CSVVRRVDEAFF; DNA: TGCAGCGTTGTGCGACGAGTCGATGAAGCTTTCTTT
D: NA; V: TRBV7-2; length: 10; size: many; J: TRBJ1-2; CDR3: CASSRGSVNF; DNA: TGTGCCAGCAGCCGGGGCAGCGTAAACTTC
D: NA; V: TRBV24-1; length: 15; size: many; J: TRBJ2-1; CDR3: CATSDVTGTNNEQFF; DNA: TGTGCCACCAGTGATGTTACGGGGACAAACAATGAGCAGTTCTTC
D: NA; V: TRBV20-1; length: 18; size: NA; J: TRBJ1-5; CDR3: CSAPGVGGEKWSNQPQHF; DNA: TGCAGTGCCCCGGGAGTAGGGGGGGAAAAATGGAGCAATCAGCCCCAGCATTTT
D: TRBD1; V: TRBV12-3/TRBV12-4; length: 14; size: many; J: TRBJ1-5; CDR3: CASSLVQGSQPQHF; DNA: TGTGCCAGCAGTTTAGTACAGGGGAGTCAGCCCCAGCATTTT
D: NA; V: TRBV20-1; length: 12; size: NA; J: TRBJ2-5; CDR3: CSAREREETQYF; DNA: TGCAGTGCTAGAGAAAGGGAGGAGACCCAGTACTTC
D: TRBD2; V: TRBV12-3/TRBV12-4; length: 12; size: many; J: TRBJ2-4; CDR3: CASSSGTRPQYF; DNA: TGTGCCAGCAGTTCCGGGACTAGACCTCAGTACTTC
D: NA; V: TRBV7-2; length: 15; size: many; J: TRBJ1-2; CDR3: CASSGGLRVSDGYTF; DNA: TGTGCCAGCAGCGGGGGGCTCAGGGTTTCCGACGGCTACACCTTC
D: NA; V: TRBV6-4; length: 14; size: few; J: TRBJ1-1; CDR3: CASSRESSSGEAFF; DNA: TGTGCCAGCAGTCGGGAGAGTAGCTCGGGTGAAGCTTTCTTT
D: NA; V: TRBV7-2; length: 17; size: many; J: TRBJ2-2; CDR3: CASSFGSGRIRAGELFF; DNA: TGTGCCAGCAGCTTTGGATCGGGACGGATACGCGCCGGGGAGCTGTTTTTT
D: TRBD2; V: TRBV29-1; length: 13; size: NA; J: TRBJ2-3; CDR3: CSVLAGSTDTQYF; DNA: TGCAGCGTCCTAGCGGGGAGCACAGATACGCAGTATTTT
D: TRBD1; V: TRBV7-2; length: 16; size: many; J: TRBJ2-1; CDR3: CASSPFGTGGNNEQFF; DNA: TGTGCCAGCAGCCCCTTCGGGACAGGGGGCAACAATGAGCAGTTCTTC
D: NA; V: TRBV19; length: 13; size: many; J: TRBJ2-7; CDR3: CASSRGEGYEQYF; DNA: TGTGCCAGTAGTAGGGGGGAAGGCTACGAGCAGTACTTC
D: TRBD2; V: TRBV6-2/TRBV6-3; length: 15; size: many; J: TRBJ2-1; CDR3: CASSSSGLVSREQFF; DNA: TGTGCCAGCAGTTCATCGGGACTAGTCAGTCGGGAGCAGTTCTTC
D: NA; V: TRBV20-1; length: 15; size: many; J: TRBJ2-7; CDR3: CSARDPSRSTYEQYF; DNA: TGCAGTGCTAGAGATCCGTCACGGAGCACCTACGAGCAGTACTTC
D: NA; V: TRBV5-5; length: 13; size: NA; J: TRBJ2-5; CDR3: CASSLDYRGTQYF; DNA: TGTGCCAGCAGTTTAGACTACCGGGGGACCCAGTACTTC
D: NA; V: TRBV12-3/TRBV12-4; length: 15; size: many; J: TRBJ2-6; CDR3: CASSLYGVGANVLTF; DNA: TGTGCCAGCAGTTTATATGGGGTCGGGGCCAACGTCCTGACTTTC
D: NA; V: TRBV6-2/TRBV6-3; length: 14; size: many; J: TRBJ2-7; CDR3: CASREGSGGYEQYF; DNA: TGTGCCAGCCGTGAGGGGTCAGGTGGTTACGAGCAGTACTTC
D: NA; V: TRBV28; length: 16; size: NA; J: TRBJ1-5; CDR3: CASSPTEGGGNQPQHF; DNA: TGTGCCAGCAGTCCCACCGAAGGGGGTGGCAATCAGCCCCAGCATTTT
D: NA; V: TRBV5-1; length: 17; size: many; J: TRBJ1-1; CDR3: CASSYQVGRDSGTEAFF; DNA: TGCGCCAGCAGCTACCAAGTGGGACGGGACTCGGGCACTGAAGCTTTCTTT
D: NA; V: TRBV20-1; length: 15; size: many; J: TRBJ2-4; CDR3: CSAREAVRVGNIQYF; DNA: TGCAGTGCTAGAGAGGCGGTACGGGTCGGGAACATTCAGTACTTC
D: NA; V: TRBV7-9; length: 15; size: many; J: TRBJ2-7; CDR3: CASSFDAGLSYEQYF; DNA: TGTGCCAGCAGCTTCGACGCAGGCCTCTCCTACGAGCAGTACTTC
D: NA; V: TRBV30; length: 20; size: many; J: TRBJ2-1; CDR3: CAWSGRRTEDIRTDYNEQFF; DNA: TGTGCCTGGAGTGGCCGTAGGACAGAGGACATTCGGACGGACTACAATGAGCAGTTCTTC
D: NA; V: TRBV7-2; length: 15; size: many; J: TRBJ2-2; CDR3: CASSLVAANTGELFF; DNA: TGTGCCAGCAGCCTCGTGGCGGCCAACACCGGGGAGCTGTTTTTT
D: NA; V: TRBV7-2; length: 14; size: many; J: TRBJ2-2; CDR3: CASSLGGFTGELFF; DNA: TGTGCCAGCAGCTTAGGAGGGTTCACCGGGGAGCTGTTTTTT
D: TRBD1; V: TRBV4-1; length: 15; size: many; J: TRBJ2-7; CDR3: CASSLGTEGSYEQYF; DNA: TGCGCCAGCAGCCTTGGGACAGAAGGCTCCTACGAGCAGTACTTC
D: TRBD1; V: TRBV29-1; length: 14; size: NA; J: TRBJ2-5; CDR3: CSVVKGAGGETQYF; DNA: TGCAGCGTTGTAAAGGGGGCTGGAGGAGAGACCCAGTACTTC
D: NA; V: TRBV7-9; length: 16; size: many; J: TRBJ2-2; CDR3: CASSSQGGGVTGELFF; DNA: TGTGCCAGCAGCTCTCAAGGGGGGGGAGTCACCGGGGAGCTGTTTTTT
D: NA; V: TRBV7-2; length: 16; size: many; J: TRBJ1-6; CDR3: CASSLGARHGNSPLHF; DNA: TGTGCCAGCAGCTTAGGCGCGAGACACGGAAATTCACCCCTCCACTTT
D: NA; V: TRBV7-2; length: 15; size: many; J: TRBJ1-2; CDR3: CASSPGDGSNYGYTF; DNA: TGTGCCAGCAGCCCAGGGGACGGCTCTAACTATGGCTACACCTTC
D: TRBD2; V: TRBV7-8; length: 16; size: many; J: TRBJ2-5; CDR3: CASSSPFSGGQETQYF; DNA: TGTGCCAGCAGCTCACCATTTAGCGGGGGGCAAGAGACCCAGTACTTC
D: NA; V: TRBV7-4; length: 14; size: NA; J: TRBJ1-5; CDR3: CASSPPGANQPQHF; DNA: TGTGCCAGCAGCCCCCCGGGGGCCAATCAGCCCCAGCATTTT
D: TRBD1; V: TRBV6-2/TRBV6-3; length: 16; size: many; J: TRBJ1-1; CDR3: CASRRDSDRGFTEAFF; DNA: TGTGCCAGCAGACGAGACTCGGACAGGGGATTCACTGAAGCTTTCTTT
D: NA; V: TRBV12-3/TRBV12-4; length: 15; size: many; J: TRBJ1-5; CDR3: CASSLGRGLGQPQHF; DNA: TGTGCCAGCAGTTTAGGCAGGGGCCTGGGGCAGCCCCAGCATTTT
D: NA; V: TRBV12-3/TRBV12-4; length: 13; size: few; J: TRBJ2-1; CDR3: CASSPATGNEQFF; DNA: TGTGCCAGCAGTCCAGCCACAGGCAATGAGCAGTTCTTC
D: TRBD2; V: TRBV11-2; length: 14; size: NA; J: TRBJ2-7; CDR3: CASKIAGGTYEQYF; DNA: TGTGCCAGCAAAATAGCGGGGGGCACCTACGAGCAGTACTTC
D: NA; V: TRBV4-3; length: 14; size: many; J: TRBJ1-5; CDR3: CASSQGADDQPQHF; DNA: TGCGCCAGCAGCCAAGGCGCAGATGATCAGCCCCAGCATTTT
D: NA; V: TRBV7-2; length: 14; size: many; J: TRBJ2-3; CDR3: CASSPRTGGDTQYF; DNA: TGTGCCAGCAGCCCGCGGACAGGAGGGGATACGCAGTATTTT
D: NA; V: TRBV24-1; length: 15; size: many; J: TRBJ1-4; CDR3: CATSDGGNANEKLFF; DNA: TGTGCCACCAGTGATGGGGGGAACGCTAATGAAAAACTGTTTTTT
D: NA; V: TRBV20-1; length: 14; size: NA; J: TRBJ2-3; CDR3: CSARVGGAPDTQYF; DNA: TGCAGTGCTAGAGTTGGAGGGGCCCCAGATACGCAGTATTTT
D: TRBD1; V: TRBV6-2/TRBV6-3; length: 13; size: many; J: TRBJ1-2; CDR3: CASSGTGLYGYTF; DNA: TGTGCCAGCTCCGGGACAGGTCTCTATGGCTACACCTTC